The clone carrying this TCR beta chain was seen a few times. The table came from immunoSEQ multiplex PCR; TCRdb's copy has only in-frame clones and leaves some out. The sample comprises just under 85,000 clones, roughly nine tenths of which are singletons, and 0.25% rests with the top ten. This CDR3 is 15 amino acids long. The J segment lost 10 bases and the V segment lost 0 bases, leaving 7 bases of the junction unmatched. Germline values: CDR1 SGHRS, CDR2 YFSETQ. This entry belongs to a study of technical replicates of blood from a handful of donors. The genes are TRBV5-1 and TRBJ1-6; TRBD1 aligns across 7 bases. Sequenced sample: T cells isolated from PBMCs. The TCR was taken from a human donor in good health. The CDR3 sequence is CASSLGQGIGSPLHF. The CDR3 DNA follows: TGCGCCAGCAGCTTGGGACAGGGAATTGGATCACCCCTCCACTTT.